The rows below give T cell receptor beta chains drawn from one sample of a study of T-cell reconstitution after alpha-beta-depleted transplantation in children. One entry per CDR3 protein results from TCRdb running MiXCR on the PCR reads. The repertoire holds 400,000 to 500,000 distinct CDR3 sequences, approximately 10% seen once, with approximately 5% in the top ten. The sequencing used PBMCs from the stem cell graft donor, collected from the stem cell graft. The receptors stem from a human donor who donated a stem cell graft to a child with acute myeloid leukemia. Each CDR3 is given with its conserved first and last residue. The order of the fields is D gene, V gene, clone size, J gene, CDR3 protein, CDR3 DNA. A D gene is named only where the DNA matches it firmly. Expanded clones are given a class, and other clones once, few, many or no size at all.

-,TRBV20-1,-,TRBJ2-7,CSALSTYTDSYEQYF,TGCAGTGCTCTGTCGACATACACTGACTCCTACGAGCAGTACTTC
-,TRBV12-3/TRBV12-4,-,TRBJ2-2,CASSFGRAVGFF,TGTGCCAGCAGTTTTGGTCGGGCTGTCGGGTTTTTT
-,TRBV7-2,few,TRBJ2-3,CASSIKGDNTQYF,TGTGCCAGCAGCATAAAGGGGGACAATACGCAGTATTTT
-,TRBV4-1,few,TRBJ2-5,CASSQGHGASGETQYF,TGCGCCAGCAGCCAAGGTCACGGGGCCAGCGGCGAGACCCAGTACTTC
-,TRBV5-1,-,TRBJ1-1,CASSVGQSNTEAFF,TGCGCCAGCAGCGTAGGACAGTCGAACACTGAAGCTTTCTTT
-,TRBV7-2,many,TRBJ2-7,CASSLGTYEQYF,TGTGCCAGCAGCTTGGGGACCTACGAGCAGTACTTC
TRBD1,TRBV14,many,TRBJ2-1,CASSQPTGAYNEQFF,TGTGCCAGCAGCCAGCCGACAGGGGCCTACAATGAGCAGTTCTTC
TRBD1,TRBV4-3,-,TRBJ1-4,CASSRGTATTNEKLFF,TGCGCCAGCAGCCGGGGGACAGCTACAACTAATGAAAAACTGTTTTTT
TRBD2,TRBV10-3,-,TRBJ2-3,CAISGLAGGPRRATQYF,TGTGCCATCAGCGGCCTAGCGGGGGGGCCGAGAAGGGCTACGCAGTATTTT
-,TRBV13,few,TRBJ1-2,CASSLDQSNYGYTF,TGTGCCAGCAGCTTAGATCAGTCTAACTATGGCTACACCTTC
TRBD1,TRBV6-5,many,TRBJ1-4,CASSYQTGGITNEKLFF,TGTGCCAGCAGTTATCAGACAGGGGGGATAACTAATGAAAAACTGTTTTTT
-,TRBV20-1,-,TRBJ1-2,CSARGTAPYGYTF,TGCAGTGCTAGAGGGACAGCTCCTTATGGCTACACCTTC
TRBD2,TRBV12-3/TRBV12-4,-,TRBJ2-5,CASTVGGKQETQYF,TGTGCCAGCACCGTGGGAGGGAAGCAAGAGACCCAGTACTTC